This record concerns one T cell receptor (beta chain) sequence. These data originate in a study of blood T cell repertoires in COVID-19. Study summary: Sources were T cells, B-cell-depleted T cells, or PBMCs; the material itself was cDNA or gDNA.

Generated by immunoSEQ multiplex PCR, the TCRdb table keeps only in-frame clones and is missing some. The sample includes over 95,000 clones, 80% to 90% of them seen just once. What was sequenced was peripheral blood. The TCR comes from a human donor with acute or convalescent COVID-19. The donor label of this sample is uncertain.

DNA of the CDR3: TGTGCCAGCAGTGATGACAGCTCCTATAATTCACCCCTCCACTTT. Encoded protein: CASSDDSSYNSPLHF. The rearrangement joins TRBV2 to TRBJ1-6, with D maybe TRBD1 (5 bases). V was cut by 3 bases and J by 0 bases, with 6 bases left in between. The germline gives CDR1 SNHLY, CDR2 FYNNEI. The CDR3 loop spans 15 amino acids.